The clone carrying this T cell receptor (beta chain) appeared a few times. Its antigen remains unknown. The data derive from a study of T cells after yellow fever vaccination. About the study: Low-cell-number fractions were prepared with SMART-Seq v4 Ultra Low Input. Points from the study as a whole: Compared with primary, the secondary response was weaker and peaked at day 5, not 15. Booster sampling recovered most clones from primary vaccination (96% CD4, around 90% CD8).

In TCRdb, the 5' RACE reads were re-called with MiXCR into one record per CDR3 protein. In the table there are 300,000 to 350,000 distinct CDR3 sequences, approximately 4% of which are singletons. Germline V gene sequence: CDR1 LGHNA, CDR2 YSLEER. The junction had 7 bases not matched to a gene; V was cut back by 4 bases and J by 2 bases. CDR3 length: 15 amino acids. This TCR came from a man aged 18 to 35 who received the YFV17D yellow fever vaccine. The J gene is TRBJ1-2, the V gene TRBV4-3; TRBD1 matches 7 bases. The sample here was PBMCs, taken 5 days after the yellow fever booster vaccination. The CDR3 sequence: CASSPRTGDNYGYTF. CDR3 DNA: TGCGCCAGCAGCCCTAGGACAGGCGACAACTATGGCTACACCTTC.